This is a list of T cell receptor beta chains from one sample in a study of PD-1 blockade in classical Hodgkin lymphoma. Assay: immunoSEQ multiplex PCR; the TCRdb copy retains only in-frame clones and omits some. The repertoire holds around 50,000 clones, roughly 93% seen once, with roughly 5.3% in the top ten. The sequenced sample was peripheral blood mononuclear cells (PBMCs). These receptors came from a human donor with classical Hodgkin lymphoma. CDR3s include the opening cysteine and the closing phenylalanine or tryptophan. The D gene is left open where the match is weak. A row's size may be missing; if present it is once, few, many or a size class.

d_call: -
clone_size: -
j_call: TRBJ2-3
cdr3_length: 15
v_call: TRBV5-1
cdr3_aa: CASSRDAASTDTQYF
cdr3_nt: TGCGCCAGCAGCCGGGACGCTGCTAGCACAGATACGCAGTATTTT

d_call: -
clone_size: -
j_call: TRBJ1-5
cdr3_length: 16
v_call: TRBV5-6
cdr3_aa: CASSRGPSDSNQPQHF
cdr3_nt: TGTGCCAGCAGCCGCGGCCCGTCAGATAGCAATCAGCCCCAGCATTTT

d_call: -
clone_size: -
j_call: TRBJ1-3
cdr3_length: 12
v_call: TRBV6-6
cdr3_aa: CASSYSPGTIYF
cdr3_nt: TGTGCCAGCAGTTACTCTCCCGGGACCATATATTTT

d_call: -
clone_size: medium-sized
j_call: TRBJ1-2
cdr3_length: 14
v_call: TRBV29-1
cdr3_aa: CSVGLRLSNYGYTF
cdr3_nt: TGCAGCGTTGGTCTCAGGTTGTCTAACTATGGCTACACCTTC

d_call: -
clone_size: -
j_call: TRBJ2-1
cdr3_length: 13
v_call: TRBV4-1
cdr3_aa: CASSQWGSDEQFF
cdr3_nt: TGCGCCAGCAGCCAGTGGGGGAGCGATGAGCAGTTCTTC

d_call: TRBD2
clone_size: -
j_call: TRBJ2-1
cdr3_length: 16
v_call: TRBV9
cdr3_aa: CASSVGGLAGGVEQFF
cdr3_nt: TGTGCCAGCAGCGTAGGGGGACTAGCGGGAGGGGTTGAGCAGTTCTTC

d_call: -
clone_size: once
j_call: TRBJ1-1
cdr3_length: 15
v_call: TRBV7-9
cdr3_aa: CASSLAPGFNTEAFF
cdr3_nt: TGTGCCAGCAGCTTAGCGCCCGGGTTCAACACTGAAGCTTTCTTT

d_call: TRBD2
clone_size: -
j_call: TRBJ2-2
cdr3_length: 15
v_call: TRBV7-3
cdr3_aa: CASSTVAGYTGELFF
cdr3_nt: TGTGCCAGCAGCACCGTAGCGGGATACACCGGGGAGCTGTTTTTT

d_call: TRBD1
clone_size: -
j_call: TRBJ1-2
cdr3_length: 14
v_call: TRBV29-1
cdr3_aa: CSVPMDREFGGYTF
cdr3_nt: TGCAGCGTTCCAATGGACAGGGAATTCGGTGGCTACACCTTC

d_call: -
clone_size: -
j_call: TRBJ1-2
cdr3_length: 15
v_call: TRBV16
cdr3_aa: CASSPREDPDYGYTF
cdr3_nt: TGTGCCAGCAGCCCCCGCGAGGACCCGGACTATGGCTACACCTTC

d_call: TRBD1
clone_size: -
j_call: TRBJ1-1
cdr3_length: 15
v_call: TRBV6-1
cdr3_aa: CASSARQGLETEAFF
cdr3_nt: TGTGCCAGCAGTGCCCGACAGGGACTGGAAACTGAAGCTTTCTTT

d_call: -
clone_size: -
j_call: TRBJ2-3
cdr3_length: 13
v_call: TRBV6-1
cdr3_aa: CATLSGGPDTQYF
cdr3_nt: TGTGCCACACTCTCAGGGGGGCCAGATACGCAGTATTTT

d_call: TRBD2
clone_size: -
j_call: TRBJ2-7
cdr3_length: 13
v_call: TRBV19
cdr3_aa: CASSGRGPYEQYF
cdr3_nt: TGTGCCAGCAGCGGGAGGGGCCCCTACGAGCAGTACTTC

d_call: TRBD2
clone_size: -
j_call: TRBJ2-5
cdr3_length: 13
v_call: TRBV7-2
cdr3_aa: CASSPSGPGAQYF
cdr3_nt: TGTGCCAGCAGCCCTAGCGGACCGGGGGCCCAGTACTTC

d_call: -
clone_size: -
j_call: TRBJ2-7
cdr3_length: 15
v_call: TRBV2
cdr3_aa: CASRGDEAGPNEQYF
cdr3_nt: TGTGCCAGCCGAGGTGATGAAGCAGGGCCCAACGAGCAGTACTTC

d_call: TRBD2
clone_size: -
j_call: TRBJ2-5
cdr3_length: 15
v_call: TRBV18
cdr3_aa: CASSLGLAGQETQYF
cdr3_nt: TGTGCCAGCTCACTCGGACTAGCGGGACAAGAGACCCAGTACTTC

d_call: -
clone_size: -
j_call: TRBJ2-3
cdr3_length: 14
v_call: TRBV10-2
cdr3_aa: CASSAGRTGNTQYF
cdr3_nt: TGCGCCAGCAGTGCAGGCCGGACTGGGAATACGCAGTATTTT